A single T cell receptor (beta chain) is shown here with its context. Its antigen is still unknown. This entry belongs to a study of relationships among human T cell subsets. From mRNA, alpha and beta CDR3 regions were amplified using semiquantitative ARM-PCR. ARM-PCR used tagged nested gene-specific primers, then communal superprimers for exponential amplification. TCRdb reprocessed the multiplex PCR reads with MiXCR, giving one entry per CDR3 protein. The sample shows fewer than 15,000 distinct CDR3 sequences, about 60% of them seen only once. Study-wide findings and caveats: V, D, J usage, CDR3 length and N-additions were similar across seven subsets.

The V gene end was trimmed by 0 bases and the J gene end by 0 bases; junction bases not matched to a gene: 11. CDR1 SGHDN and CDR2 FVKESK come from the germline V gene. The CDR3 has 19 residues. Anti-CD25 beads selected CD4+CD25+ regulatory T cells from positively selected CD4+ cells. The chain joins TRBV14 to TRBJ1-5; 7 bases fit TRBD1. Specimen: Tregs sorted from blood. This receptor was identified in a man in his forties in good health. CDR3 bases: TGTGCCAGCAGCCAAGACGAGGGGGCCCTTTCGTATAGCAATCAGCCCCAGCATTTT. The encoded protein is CASSQDEGALSYSNQPQHF.